Listed here are 16 T cell receptor beta chains from one sample, sequenced in a study of blood T cell repertoires in COVID-19. Profiled with immunoSEQ multiplex PCR; TCRdb holds only in-frame clones, not every one. This sample has about 390,000 clones, with around 87% found just once. Input material: peripheral blood. The source is a woman aged 55-69 years with COVID-19, enrolled during active disease.

The genes are TRBV9 and TRBJ1-6; D is unresolved. The germline V gene has CDR1 SGDLS and CDR2 YYNGEE. This CDR3 region has 17 residues. Trimming stripped 3 bases from V and 2 bases from J, with 15 bases between. Written as DNA, the CDR3 is TGTGCCAGCAGCGCATTCGATACACACGCCTATAATTCACCCCTCCACTTT. This sequence encodes CASSAFDTHAYNSPLHF.

J is TRBJ2-1 and V is TRBV11-2; tentatively, D is TRBD1 (5 bases). Trimming cost V 5 bases and J 0 bases, with 11 bases left between them. The CDR3 spans 15 residues. Germline V gives CDR1 SGHAT, CDR2 FQNNGV. The CDR3 nucleotides read TGTGCCAGCAGCGGAACAGGTATCTCCTACAATGAGCAGTTCTTC. It yields the protein CASSGTGISYNEQFF.

The chain carries TRBV13 and TRBJ2-7; maybe TRBD2 (5 bases). From germline, CDR1 is PRHDT and CDR2 FYEKMQ (reference sequence). This CDR3 region has 12 residues. V was cut by 8 bases and J by 6 bases, with 14 bases left in between. As DNA, the CDR3 is TGTGCCAGCGTCACAAGTCGGGGCGAGCAGTACTTC. Amino acids: CASVTSRGEQYF.

The chain employs TRBV5-1 and TRBJ1-1; TRBD1 agrees at 8 bases. V lost 4 bases and J lost 6; bases outside the gene matches: 2. Germline V gene data show CDR1 as SGHRS and CDR2 as YFSETQ. The CDR3 is made up of 12 amino acids. DNA for the CDR3: TGCGCCAGCAGCGCACAGGGGGCTGAAGCTTTCTTT. It specifies CASSAQGAEAFF.

This sequence joins TRBV5-6 and TRBJ1-3; D is unclear. CDR3 size: 15 residues. V was pared by 3 bases and J by 0 bases, with 10 bases between. The germline gives CDR1 SGHDT, CDR2 YYEEEE. In DNA form, the CDR3 reads TGTGCCAGCAGCTGGCGGGAGAGCTCTGGAAACACCATATATTTT. The encoded protein is CASSWRESSGNTIYF.

This clone was seen just once. The rearrangement uses TRBV19 and TRBJ2-3; D ambiguous. Germline CDR1 and CDR2: LNHDA and SQIVND (reference sequence). The CDR3 spans 13 residues. V was cut by 4 bases and J by 6 bases, with 11 bases left in between. The CDR3 loop reads CASSTPVRDTQYF. CDR3 DNA: TGTGCCAGTAGTACCCCGGTCAGGGATACGCAGTATTTT.

V usage is TRBV5-1 and J usage is TRBJ1-2; TRBD1 is a possible D gene (5 bases). This CDR3 has 15 residues. V was pared by 0 bases and J by 1 base, with 10 bases between. Germline V gene sequence: CDR1 SGHRS, CDR2 YFSETQ. The CDR3 DNA is TGCGCCAGCAGCTTGGGCCCAGGGATTAACTATGGCTACACCTTC. Its protein is CASSLGPGINYGYTF.

The chain has TRBV11-1 and TRBJ2-1; D is possibly TRBD1 (5 bases). Germline V gene lookup returns CDR1 SGHAT and CDR2 FQDESV (reference sequence). V shed 3 bases and J shed 13 bases, with 10 bases lying between them. The CDR3 runs 11 residues. The CDR3 reads CASSFARVQFF. CDR3 coding DNA: TGTGCCAGCAGCTTCGCCAGGGTTCAGTTCTTC. Full variable domain (rest looked up from reference TRBV11-1 and TRBJ2-1): EAEVAQSPRYKITEKSQAVAFWCDPISGHATLYWYRQILGQGPELLVQFQDESVVDDSQLPKDRFSAERLKGVDSTLKIQPAELGDSAMYLCASSFARVQFFGPGTRLTVL.

The chain recombines TRBV4-1 with TRBJ2-2; weak D call: TRBD1 (6 bases). This CDR3 is 18 amino acids long. V lost 1 base to trimming and J lost 6 bases, with 21 bases between them. Germline CDR1 reads MGHRA; CDR2 reads YSYEKL. The CDR3 nucleotides read TGCGCCAGCAGCCAAGTTCCTCGATCAAAACAGGGCTCCGGGGAGCTGTTTTTT. Residues: CASSQVPRSKQGSGELFF.

This clone was found once. This CDR3 is CASSARTGDSYEQYF. CDR3 nucleotides: TGTGCCAGCAGCGCCCGGACAGGGGATTCGTACGAGCAGTACTTC. The chain carries TRBV13 and TRBJ2-7; 9 positions match TRBD1. CDR3 length: 15 residues. Germline CDR1 PRHDT, CDR2 FYEKMQ (reference sequence). After removal of 5 bases from V and 4 bases from J, the junction contained 9 bases not matched to a gene. The whole variable domain, filled in from reference TRBV13 and TRBJ2-7, reads AAGVIQSPRHLIKEKRETATLKCYPIPRHDTVYWYQQGPGQDPQFLISFYEKMQSDKGSIPDRFSAQQFSDYHSELNMSSLELGDSALYFCASSARTGDSYEQYFGPGTRLTVT.

This chain connects TRBV11-1 to TRBJ2-7; 13 bases are shared with TRBD2. This CDR3 region has 15 residues. The V gene's germline CDR1 is SGHAT and CDR2 FQDESV (reference sequence). V lost 5 bases and J lost 2; bases outside the gene matches: 3. The DNA of the CDR3 is TGTGCCAGCAGCCCGACTAGCGGGGGGACCTACGAGCAGTACTTC. This translates into CASSPTSGGTYEQYF.

This chain joins TRBV28 and TRBJ2-7; tentatively, D is TRBD2 (6 bases). Trimming stripped 4 bases from V and 7 bases from J, with 23 bases between. The germline V gene has CDR1 MDHEN and CDR2 SYDVKM. This CDR3 has 16 amino acids. This CDR3 reads CASSSLPGLLAGEQYF. CDR3 sequence (DNA): TGTGCCAGCAGTTCACTCCCGGGACTCTTGGCGGGAGAGCAGTACTTC. Looking up the rest from reference TRBV28 and TRBJ2-7 gives the full variable domain: DVKVTQSSRYLVKRTGEKVFLECVQDMDHENMFWYRQDPGLGLRLIYFSYDVKMKEKGDIPEGYSVSREKKERFSLILESASTNQTSMYLCASSSLPGLLAGEQYFGPGTRLTVT.

The chain couples TRBV15 to TRBJ2-7; the D gene is possibly TRBD1 (6 bases). Germline loops: CDR1 LNHNV, CDR2 YYDKDF (reference sequence). The CDR3 consists of 15 residues. V dropped 0 bases and J dropped 5 bases, with 14 bases sitting between them. The CDR3 bases are TGTGCCACCAGCAGAGATAGCAGGGGTGTCAACGAGCAGTACTTC. This translates into CATSRDSRGVNEQYF.

The count of this clone is one. The chain joins TRBV6-5 to TRBJ1-2; perhaps TRBD1 as D (6 bases). The germline V and J ends were trimmed by 4 bases and 4 bases, with 13 bases remaining between them. This CDR3 contains 14 residues. CDR1 is MNHEY and CDR2 is SVGAGI in the germline V gene. CDR3 nucleotide sequence: TGTGCCAGCAGTTCGAGGACAGCCGTCTATGGCTACACCTTC. It codes for CASSSRTAVYGYTF.

V and J are TRBV7-2 and TRBJ2-5, with D possibly matching TRBD1 (5 bases). Deletions cut 1 base from V and 7 bases from J, with 16 bases between. CDR3 length: 15 residues. Per the germline V gene, CDR1 is SGHTA and CDR2 is FQGNSA. The CDR3 nucleotides are TGTGCCAGCAGCTTAGTGTCGCAGCCCCAGGGGACCCAGTACTTC. Translating it yields CASSLVSQPQGTQYF.

The CDR3 is CASSPRTGTNSPLHF. The CDR3 coding sequence is TGTGCCAGCAGTCCTAGGACAGGCACTAATTCACCCCTCCACTTT. The chain carries TRBV28 and TRBJ1-6; 7 bases line up with TRBD1. The germline CDR1 and CDR2 sequences are MDHEN and SYDVKM. CDR3 length equals 15 residues. The ends lost 5 bases at V and 6 bases at J; junction bases unmatched: 7.